A selection of T cell receptor beta chains follows, all from one sample in a study of blood T cell repertoires in COVID-19. The method was immunoSEQ multiplex PCR; TCRdb's version includes in-frame clones alone and lacks a portion of them. Counted here are about 350,000 clones, 88% occurring once; the ten biggest clones make up approximately 7.3%. Sequenced sample: peripheral blood. Source of these receptors: a woman aged 70-85 years with COVID-19, enrolled during active disease. CDR3s include the opening cysteine and the closing phenylalanine or tryptophan. A D gene is named only where the DNA matches it firmly. Where a row states a size, it is once, few, many or the class of an expanded clone; other rows omit it.

J	size	D	V	CDR3	DNA
TRBJ2-1	.	TRBD1	TRBV24-1	CATSDPGQGYNEQFF	TGTGCCACCAGTGATCCGGGACAGGGGTACAATGAGCAGTTCTTC
TRBJ1-3	.	.	TRBV18	CASSYIKDSSGNTIYF	TGTGCCAGCTCATACATCAAGGACAGCTCTGGAAACACCATATATTTT
TRBJ1-1	.	TRBD1	TRBV6-4	CASSDSTRGEAFF	TGTGCCAGCAGTGACTCGACCAGGGGGGAAGCTTTCTTT
TRBJ1-6	.	TRBD1	TRBV10-3	CASNQGDNSPLHF	TGTGCCAGCAACCAGGGGGATAATTCACCCCTCCACTTT
TRBJ2-7	once	TRBD1	TRBV19	CASSMDRGGEQYF	TGTGCCAGTAGCATGGACAGGGGGGGCGAGCAGTACTTC
TRBJ1-1	.	.	TRBV18	CASSPRHSREAFF	TGTGCCAGCTCACCACGACACAGTCGTGAAGCTTTCTTT
TRBJ2-3	.	TRBD1	TRBV24-1	CATSDLQGAGTDTQYF	TGTGCCACCAGTGATTTACAGGGGGCAGGCACAGATACGCAGTATTTT
TRBJ1-2	.	.	TRBV19	CASSTNINYGYTF	TGTGCCAGTAGTACGAACATAAACTATGGCTACACCTTC
TRBJ2-5	.	TRBD1	TRBV12-5	CASGLVQGARETQYF	TGTGCTAGTGGTTTGGTTCAGGGGGCACGGGAGACCCAGTACTTC
TRBJ2-3	.	.	TRBV27	CASSSLWSGGDTQYF	TGTGCCAGCAGTTCCCTGTGGAGCGGAGGAGATACGCAGTATTTT
TRBJ1-2	.	.	TRBV6-2/TRBV6-3	CASSPVSEHGYTF	TGTGCCAGCAGTCCCGTTAGCGAGCATGGCTACACCTTC
TRBJ1-3	.	.	TRBV5-1	CASSLAGQRFGNTIYF	TGCGCCAGCAGCTTGGCCGGACAGAGATTTGGAAACACCATATATTTT
TRBJ1-5	few	TRBD1	TRBV5-8	CASSEGQGADQPQHF	TGTGCCAGCAGCGAGGGACAGGGGGCTGATCAGCCCCAGCATTTT
TRBJ2-1	once	TRBD2	TRBV14	CASSQVGAGGNINEQFF	TGTGCCAGCAGCCAAGTAGGAGCGGGGGGTAATATCAATGAGCAGTTCTTC
TRBJ1-6	.	.	TRBV28	CASSLAPRVGNSPLHF	TGTGCCAGCAGTTTAGCCCCCAGGGTGGGGAATTCACCCCTCCACTTT
TRBJ1-4	once	TRBD1	TRBV6-1	CASSEQGAGTNEKLFF	TGTGCCAGCAGTGAACAGGGGGCCGGTACTAATGAAAAACTGTTTTTT
TRBJ2-7	.	TRBD2	TRBV11-2	CASITRAGGKYEQYF	TGTGCCAGCATCACTAGGGCGGGGGGCAAGTACGAGCAGTACTTC
TRBJ1-1	.	TRBD1	TRBV5-1	CASSGQGMNTEAFF	TGCGCCAGCTCGGGACAGGGGATGAACACTGAAGCTTTCTTT
TRBJ1-6	.	.	TRBV4-3	CASSQEQYSPLHF	TGCGCCAGCAGCCAAGAACAGTATTCACCCCTCCACTTT
TRBJ1-2	.	.	TRBV4-3	CASSQDWSVPGGGYTF	TGCGCCAGCAGCCAAGATTGGTCGGTCCCGGGTGGTGGCTACACCTTC
TRBJ2-2	.	TRBD1	TRBV28	CASSIGTGLAGELFF	TGTGCCAGCAGTATAGGGACAGGCTTAGCCGGGGAGCTGTTTTTT
TRBJ2-2	.	TRBD2	TRBV5-1	CASSSGGSNTGELFF	TGCGCCAGCAGCTCGGGGGGTTCGAACACCGGGGAGCTGTTTTTT
TRBJ1-4	.	TRBD1	TRBV12-5	CASGLGQGITNEKLFF	TGTGCTAGTGGTTTGGGACAGGGCATAACTAATGAAAAACTGTTTTTT
TRBJ2-1	.	TRBD2	TRBV7-2	CASSPGLAGSSSSYNEQFF	TGTGCCAGCAGCCCGGGACTAGCGGGATCTTCGAGCTCCTACAATGAGCAGTTCTTC
TRBJ2-7	.	TRBD1	TRBV5-1	CASSHQGQEIYEQYF	TGCGCCAGCAGCCACCAAGGACAGGAGATCTACGAGCAGTACTTC
TRBJ1-6	.	.	TRBV11-1	CASSSSYSSYNSPLHF	TGTGCCAGCAGCTCATCTTATAGCTCCTATAATTCACCCCTCCACTTT
TRBJ2-1	.	TRBD1	TRBV25-1	CASRPDRGSYNEQFF	TGTGCCAGCAGACCCGACAGGGGCTCCTACAATGAGCAGTTCTTC
TRBJ1-2	.	TRBD1	TRBV6-2/TRBV6-3	CASSYSETGGSYGYTF	TGTGCCAGCAGTTACTCGGAGACAGGGGGCAGCTATGGCTACACCTTC
TRBJ2-1	.	.	TRBV24-1	CATSDSGGRVNEQFF	TGTGCCACCAGTGATTCCGGGGGGCGGGTCAATGAGCAGTTCTTC
TRBJ1-2	few	.	TRBV4-1	CASSQDPTGTYGYTF	TGCGCCAGCAGCCAAGATCCAACAGGGACGTATGGCTACACCTTC
TRBJ1-2	.	TRBD1	TRBV19	CASTPGQGVGYGYTF	TGTGCCAGTACCCCGGGACAGGGAGTGGGCTATGGCTACACCTTC
TRBJ1-1	.	TRBD1	TRBV7-3	CASSPTGGAGTEAFF	TGTGCCAGCAGCCCTACAGGGGGCGCTGGCACTGAAGCTTTCTTT
TRBJ1-5	.	.	TRBV20-1	CSASSGVREPQHF	TGCAGTGCTAGTTCGGGGGTGCGGGAGCCCCAGCATTTT
TRBJ2-7	.	TRBD2	TRBV7-2	CASSTQTSGAPYEQYF	TGTGCCAGCAGCACCCAGACTAGCGGGGCTCCCTACGAGCAGTACTTC
TRBJ1-2	.	.	TRBV3-1/TRBV3-2	CASSHGGTNYGYTF	TGTGCCAGCAGCCATGGAGGGACTAACTATGGCTACACCTTC
TRBJ2-2	.	TRBD1	TRBV12-3/TRBV12-4	CATGTANTGELFF	TGTGCCACCGGGACAGCAAACACCGGGGAGCTGTTTTTT
TRBJ2-5	.	TRBD2	TRBV5-6	CASNRGEWETQYF	TGTGCCAGCAACCGGGGGGAGTGGGAGACCCAGTACTTC
TRBJ1-1	.	TRBD1	TRBV5-1	CASSLGPGGSTEAFF	TGCGCCAGCAGCTTGGGCCCAGGGGGATCCACTGAAGCTTTCTTT
TRBJ2-7	.	.	TRBV12-3/TRBV12-4	CASSPGQNEQYF	TGTGCCAGCAGTCCCGGACAGAACGAGCAGTACTTC
TRBJ2-7	.	.	TRBV12-3/TRBV12-4	CASKGSSYEQYF	TGTGCCAGCAAAGGGAGCTCCTACGAGCAGTACTTC
TRBJ1-2	.	TRBD1	TRBV7-2	CASTLGQGNYGYTF	TGTGCCAGCACCCTGGGACAGGGCAACTATGGCTACACCTTC
TRBJ2-1	.	.	TRBV30	CAWNRKLLANEQFF	TGTGCCTGGAACAGAAAACTTCTCGCCAATGAGCAGTTCTTC
TRBJ1-2	.	.	TRBV10-3	CAISEGTTYFNYGYTF	TGTGCCATCAGTGAGGGCACTACTTACTTTAACTATGGCTACACCTTC
TRBJ2-5	.	.	TRBV27	CARSTGIRETQYF	TGTGCCAGGAGCACAGGGATTCGGGAGACCCAGTACTTC
TRBJ2-7	.	TRBD2	TRBV6-5	CASSSSGQTPYEQYF	TGTGCCAGCAGTAGTAGCGGGCAGACGCCCTACGAGCAGTACTTC
TRBJ1-4	.	.	TRBV28	CASSWTEYATNEKLFF	TGTGCCAGCAGTTGGACAGAGTATGCAACTAATGAAAAACTGTTTTTT
TRBJ2-6	.	.	TRBV7-2	CASSSGDGANVLTF	TGTGCCAGCAGCTCCGGGGATGGGGCCAACGTCCTGACTTTC
TRBJ2-3	.	TRBD2	TRBV5-1	CASSPPAGAADTQYF	TGCGCCAGCAGCCCCCCAGCGGGGGCCGCAGATACGCAGTATTTT
TRBJ2-2	.	TRBD1	TRBV18	CASSSSGTGDTGELFF	TGTGCCAGCTCATCATCCGGGACAGGGGACACCGGGGAGCTGTTTTTT
TRBJ1-2	few	.	TRBV4-1	CASSQAGWGYTF	TGCGCCAGCAGCCAAGCAGGGTGGGGCTACACCTTC
TRBJ2-7	.	TRBD2	TRBV5-1	CASSTASGAAYEQYF	TGCGCCAGCAGTACCGCTAGCGGGGCCGCCTACGAGCAGTACTTC
TRBJ1-1	few	TRBD1	TRBV19	CASSIRWGQLNTEAFF	TGTGCCAGTAGTATACGGTGGGGACAGCTAAACACTGAAGCTTTCTTT
TRBJ2-7	.	TRBD1	TRBV27	CASSLYGTGGYEQYF	TGTGCCAGCAGTTTATACGGGACAGGGGGCTACGAGCAGTACTTC
TRBJ2-2	.	TRBD2	TRBV6-2/TRBV6-3	CASSSQRGGFTGELFF	TGTGCCAGCAGCTCCCAGCGGGGGGGTTTCACCGGGGAGCTGTTTTTT